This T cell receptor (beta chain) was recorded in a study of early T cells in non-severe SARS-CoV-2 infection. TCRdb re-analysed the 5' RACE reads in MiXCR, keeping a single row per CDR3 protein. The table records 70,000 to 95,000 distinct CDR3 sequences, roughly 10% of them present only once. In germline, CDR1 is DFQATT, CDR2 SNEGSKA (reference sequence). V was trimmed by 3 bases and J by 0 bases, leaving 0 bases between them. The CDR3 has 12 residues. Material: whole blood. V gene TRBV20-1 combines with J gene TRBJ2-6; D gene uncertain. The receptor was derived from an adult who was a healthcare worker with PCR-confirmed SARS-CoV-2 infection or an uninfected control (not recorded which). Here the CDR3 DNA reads TGCAGTGCTAGCTCTGGGGCCAACGTCCTGACTTTC. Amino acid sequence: CSASSGANVLTF.